The 28 T cell receptor beta chains given below trace back to one sample, sequenced in a study of cytomegalovirus exposure and HLA in healthy donors. Here immunoSEQ multiplex PCR was the method, and the copy in TCRdb shows in-frame clones only, minus some. The sample contains 150,000 or so clones, around 90% of which appear only once. The specimen was PBMCs. The receptor source for this set is a woman aged 25 to 45 in good health and CMV-seropositive.

The chain uses TRBV5-6 and TRBJ1-3; 7 bases are a match to TRBD1. The CDR3 length is 14 residues. From germline, CDR1 is SGHDT and CDR2 YYEEEE. J was trimmed by 7 bases and V by 4 bases; bases with no gene match: 8. The CDR3 loop reads CASSLQGYRNTIYF. The CDR3 DNA is TGTGCCAGCAGCCTACAGGGGTATAGGAACACCATATATTTT.

The chain uses TRBV5-1 and TRBJ2-7; perhaps TRBD1 as D (5 bases). V shed 2 bases and J shed 3 bases, with 9 bases lying between them. The CDR3 is 13 amino acids. CDR1 is SGHRS and CDR2 is YFSETQ in the germline V gene. CDR3 sequence: CASSFPDSYEQYF. The CDR3 DNA follows: TGCGCCAGCAGCTTCCCTGACAGCTACGAGCAGTACTTC.

The V gene is TRBV7-2, the J gene TRBJ2-7; 10 nucleotides align to TRBD1. The CDR3 runs 14 residues. The V gene end was trimmed by 2 bases and the J gene end by 4 bases; junction bases not matched to a gene: 2. The germline V gene has CDR1 SGHTA and CDR2 FQGNSA. CDR3 in DNA: TGTGCCAGCAGCTTATGGGACAGGGGTTACGAGCAGTACTTC. It specifies CASSLWDRGYEQYF. Based on the CDR3 plus reference TRBV7-2 and TRBJ2-7, the full variable domain is GAGVSQSPSNKVTEKGKDVELRCDPISGHTALYWYRQSLGQGLEFLIYFQGNSAPDKSGLPSDRFSAERTGGSVSTLTIQRTQQEDSAVYLCASSLWDRGYEQYFGPGTRLTVT.

The rearrangement uses TRBV5-4 and TRBJ2-1; a possible D gene is TRBD2 (5 bases). Germline lookup yields CDR1 SGHNT and CDR2 YYREEE (reference sequence). The CDR3 has 14 amino acids. V gave up 1 base and J gave up 4 bases, with 9 bases separating them. CDR3: CASSLLANYNEQFF. CDR3 DNA sequence: TGTGCCAGCAGCTTGCTAGCCAATTACAATGAGCAGTTCTTC.

The gene calls are TRBV7-6 and TRBJ2-1; 11 bases are shared with TRBD2. After removal of 2 bases from V and 8 bases from J, the junction contained 14 bases not matched to a gene. The CDR3 extends over 18 amino acids. From germline, CDR1 is SGHVS and CDR2 FNYEAQ. The CDR3 here is CASSLWAGTSGSRDEQFF. The CDR3 nucleotides read TGTGCCAGCAGCTTATGGGCCGGCACTAGCGGGAGCAGGGATGAGCAGTTCTTC.

The chain has TRBV28 and TRBJ1-2; perhaps TRBD1 as D (5 bases). This CDR3 has 15 amino acids. The germline V gene encodes CDR1 MDHEN and CDR2 SYDVKM. Trimming stripped 2 bases from V and 0 bases from J, with 10 bases between. The CDR3 DNA reads TGTGCCAGCAGTTTAGCGACAGAAGCTAACTATGGCTACACCTTC. Its protein is CASSLATEANYGYTF.

The rearrangement joins TRBV7-9 to TRBJ2-7, with D maybe TRBD1 (5 bases). Trimming removed 2 bases at V and 3 bases at J, with 17 bases between. This CDR3 is 16 amino acids long. Germline lookup yields CDR1 SEHNR and CDR2 FQNEAQ (reference sequence). The CDR3 sequence is CASSLMSGQGSYEQYF. The CDR3 coding sequence is TGTGCCAGCAGCTTAATGTCTGGGCAGGGTAGCTACGAGCAGTACTTC.

The chain couples TRBV28 to TRBJ2-7, with D possibly being TRBD1 (6 bases). Germline V CDR1 and CDR2: MDHEN, SYDVKM. CDR3 length: 15 residues. The V end lost 4 bases, the J end lost 5 bases, and 18 bases lay between the germline ends. The CDR3 DNA reads as TGTGCCAGCAGTTCACAGGGAAGTTTAGGCCACGAGCAGTACTTC. This translates into CASSSQGSLGHEQYF.

The J gene is TRBJ1-5, the V gene TRBV28; perhaps TRBD1 as D (5 bases). The CDR3 has 16 residues. V shed 7 bases and J shed 0 bases, with 16 bases lying between them. The germline V gene encodes CDR1 MDHEN and CDR2 SYDVKM. The DNA for the CDR3 is TGTGCCAGCACGCCCCCGGGGAGGGGTAGCAATCAGCCCCAGCATTTT. It codes for CASTPPGRGSNQPQHF.

The chain couples TRBV13 to TRBJ2-2; 8 nucleotides agree with TRBD1. The germline CDR1 and CDR2 sequences are PRHDT and FYEKMQ (reference sequence). V trimming: 5 bases; J trimming: 4 bases; junction bases outside the gene matches: 9. This CDR3 contains 16 residues. The CDR3 nucleotides read TGTGCCAGCAGCACCAGGGGGCTGCGTGTCACCGGGGAGCTGTTTTTT. Translating it yields CASSTRGLRVTGELFF.

The genes are TRBV15 and TRBJ1-6, with 7 bases fitting TRBD1. V was clipped by 6 bases and J by 7 bases; unmatched bases: 6. CDR3 length: 14 residues. Germline loops: CDR1 LNHNV, CDR2 YYDKDF (reference sequence). CDR3 region: CATRPGTANSPLHF. Written as DNA, the CDR3 is TGTGCCACCAGGCCGGGGACAGCGAATTCACCCCTCCACTTT.

Remarks on this clone: Other nucleotide sequences in the sample specify the same CDR3. The chain is built from TRBV7-9 and TRBJ1-5; D is perhaps TRBD1 (6 bases). CDR1 and CDR2 from the germline V gene are SEHNR and FQNEAQ (reference sequence). Deletions cut 5 bases from V and 4 bases from J, with 9 bases between. The CDR3 totals 13 residues. This CDR3 reads CASSQGQNQPQHF. The CDR3 DNA reads as TGTGCCAGCAGCCAAGGACAGAATCAGCCCCAGCATTTT.

CDR3 coding DNA: TGCGCCAGCAATCGGGGGGGTTTGGAGTACGAGCAGTACTTC. Translating it yields CASNRGGLEYEQYF. The chain recombines TRBV10-2 with TRBJ2-7; 8 nucleotides line up with TRBD2. Trimming cost V 7 bases and J 4 bases; bases outside gene matches: 9. Germline CDR1 is WSHSY and CDR2 is SAAADI. CDR3 size: 14 residues.

The chain employs TRBV6-6 and TRBJ1-1; 10 positions match TRBD1. The CDR3 contains 15 residues. V lost 5 bases, J lost 4 bases, and 7 bases stayed unmatched. Germline CDR1 and CDR2: MNHNY and SVGAGI (reference sequence). CDR3 sequence: CASSGGTGEVTEAFF. Written as DNA, the CDR3 is TGTGCCAGCAGTGGTGGGACAGGGGAAGTCACTGAAGCTTTCTTT.

This clone was detected a few times. V is TRBV28 and J is TRBJ2-7; D might be TRBD2 (7 bases). This CDR3 has 15 residues. Germline V CDR1 and CDR2: MDHEN, SYDVKM. Trimming removed 8 bases at V and 3 bases at J, with 20 bases between. Here the CDR3 reads CASQSGGGAGYEQYF. In nucleotides, the CDR3 is TGTGCCAGCCAAAGCGGTGGGGGGGCCGGCTACGAGCAGTACTTC.

The V and J genes are TRBV5-4 and TRBJ2-6, with a tentative D call TRBD2 (6 bases). Per germline, CDR1 SGHNT and CDR2 YYREEE (reference sequence). The germline V and J ends were trimmed by 6 bases and 0 bases, with 13 bases remaining between them. This CDR3 spans 16 amino acids. The CDR3 is CASIREQTSGANVLTF. In DNA, the CDR3 is TGTGCCAGCATCCGGGAGCAGACCTCTGGGGCCAACGTCCTGACTTTC. Looking up the rest from reference TRBV5-4 and TRBJ2-6 gives the full variable domain: ETGVTQSPTHLIKTRGQQVTLRCSSQSGHNTVSWYQQALGQGPQFIFQYYREEENGRGNFPPRFSGLQFPNYSSELNVNALELDDSALYLCASIREQTSGANVLTFGAGSRLTVL.

The V and J genes are TRBV27 and TRBJ2-3; 11 bases agree with TRBD2. V dropped 1 base and J dropped 4; count of bases not matched to a gene: 4. CDR1 is MNHEY, CDR2 SMNVEV, per germline (reference sequence). The CDR3 has 16 amino acids. As DNA, the CDR3 is TGTGCCAGCAGTTTATTAGCGGGGGGGCCGGCAGATACGCAGTATTTT. Protein sequence: CASSLLAGGPADTQYF.

The J gene is TRBJ2-1, the V gene TRBV2, with 11 positions matching TRBD2. The V gene end was trimmed by 6 bases and the J gene end by 7 bases; junction bases not matched to a gene: 8. This CDR3 region has 15 residues. CDR1 and CDR2 from the germline V gene are SNHLY and FYNNEI. Here the CDR3 reads CASRDIAGGPNEQFF. DNA for the CDR3: TGTGCCAGCAGGGATATAGCGGGAGGGCCGAATGAGCAGTTCTTC.

The chain employs TRBV28 and TRBJ2-1, with a weak D call TRBD2 (6 bases). Germline-derived CDR1 and CDR2 are MDHEN and SYDVKM. V dropped 9 bases and J dropped 0 bases, with 15 bases sitting between them. The CDR3 is made up of 15 amino acids. CDR3 sequence reads: CASNLASSSYNEQFF. The CDR3 DNA reads as TGTGCCAGTAACCTAGCGTCGAGCTCCTACAATGAGCAGTTCTTC.

This chain uses TRBV7-8 with TRBJ2-6, with D perhaps matching TRBD1 (5 bases). Germline CDR1 SGHVS, CDR2 FQNEAQ. Trimming pared 5 bases from V and 4 bases from J, leaving 18 bases between. CDR3 size: 17 residues. CDR3 in amino acids: CASSPRARLLGANVLTF. As DNA, the CDR3 is TGTGCCAGCAGCCCCAGGGCCCGGCTACTGGGGGCCAACGTCCTGACTTTC. The full variable domain, with the rest looked up from reference TRBV7-8 and TRBJ2-6, is GAGVSQSPRYKVAKRGQDVALRCDPISGHVSLFWYQQALGQGPEFLTYFQNEAQLDKSGLPSDRFFAERPEGSVSTLKIQRTQQEDSAVYLCASSPRARLLGANVLTFGAGSRLTVL.

V gene TRBV7-9 combines with J gene TRBJ2-6, with 8 bases aligning to TRBD1. The CDR3 is made up of 17 amino acids. V lost 5 bases and J lost 2; bases outside the gene matches: 8. Germline assignment: CDR1 SEHNR and CDR2 FQNEAQ (reference sequence). The CDR3 here is CASSRWTGMTGANVLTF. The DNA for the CDR3 is TGTGCCAGCAGCAGGTGGACAGGGATGACTGGGGCCAACGTCCTGACTTTC.

The genes are TRBV6-5 and TRBJ2-7; D possibly corresponds to TRBD1 (6 bases). The length of the CDR3 is 13 residues. Per the germline V gene, CDR1 is MNHEY and CDR2 is SVGAGI. Deletions cut 2 bases from V and 2 bases from J, with 7 bases between. The CDR3 sequence is CASSYGTPYEQYF. CDR3 nucleotide sequence: TGTGCCAGCAGTTACGGGACACCCTACGAGCAGTACTTC.

The chain carries TRBV18 and TRBJ1-2, with a possible D match to TRBD1 (6 bases). Deletions cut 5 bases from V and 6 bases from J, with 7 bases between. This CDR3 has 11 residues. Germline V gene lookup returns CDR1 KGHSH and CDR2 LQKENI. CDR3 bases: TGTGCCAGCTCAGGGGGCGATGGCTACACCTTC. Amino acid sequence: CASSGGDGYTF.

Comment on this clone: Additional DNA sequences in this sample encode the identical CDR3. The gene calls are TRBV6-5 and TRBJ1-3; D uncertain. V lost 0 bases to trimming and J lost 1 base, with 7 bases between them. The CDR3 is made up of 15 amino acids. The V gene's germline CDR1 is MNHEY and CDR2 SVGAGI. CDR3 DNA sequence: TGTGCCAGCAGTTACTCGGGAGGATCTGGAAACACCATATATTTT. Protein product: CASSYSGGSGNTIYF.

The rearrangement uses TRBV6-1 and TRBJ2-7, with D tentatively TRBD1 (6 bases). The CDR3 runs 13 residues. V gave up 7 bases and J gave up 3 bases, with 13 bases separating them. Per the germline V gene, CDR1 is MNHNS and CDR2 is SASEGT. The DNA of the CDR3 is TGTGCCAGCACGACAGGACTCCTCTACGAGCAGTACTTC. It is translated as CASTTGLLYEQYF.

The rearrangement links TRBV2 to TRBJ2-1; 7 bases line up with TRBD1. The V gene end was trimmed by 5 bases and the J gene end by 4 bases; junction bases not matched to a gene: 11. The germline gives CDR1 SNHLY, CDR2 FYNNEI. This CDR3 contains 16 residues. DNA of the CDR3: TGTGCCAGCAGTTTTGGGCCAAGGGGGCGGTACAATGAGCAGTTCTTC. Protein: CASSFGPRGRYNEQFF. The whole variable domain, remainder taken from reference TRBV2 and TRBJ2-1, is EPEVTQTPSHQVTQMGQEVILRCVPISNHLYFYWYRQILGQKVEFLVSFYNNEISEKSEIFDDQFSVERPDGSNFTLKIRSTKLEDSAMYFCASSFGPRGRYNEQFFGPGTRLTVL.

This chain uses TRBV1 with TRBJ2-1; the listed D gene, TRBD2, was not tested against the DNA. TRBV1 counts as a pseudogene. The CDR3 totals 15 residues. CDR3 sequence (DNA): TGCACCAGCAGCCTCCGCGGGGGCTGGCACAATGAGCAGTTCTTC. Its translation: CTSSLRGGWHNEQFF.

The chain couples TRBV5-1 to TRBJ2-6; 8 bases fit TRBD1. V shed 4 bases, J shed 4 bases, and the junction held 7 bases outside the gene matches. CDR3 size: 16 residues. Germline CDR1 and CDR2: SGHRS and YFSETQ. This chain's CDR3 is CASSPRTGSGANVLTF. The CDR3 DNA sequence: TGCGCCAGCAGCCCCAGGACAGGGAGCGGGGCCAACGTCCTGACTTTC.